This T cell receptor beta chain was found in a study of Ad26.COV2.S vaccination and SARS-CoV-2 variants. Study details: The study gave Ad26.COV2.S intramuscularly, once or twice 56 days apart.

As for treatment: 19 received Ad26.COV2.S at low or high dose, single or two shots; a few received placebo; per-sample allocation not given. Repertoires come from day 63 after the first vaccine or placebo injection. The donor's status was that of an adult aged 18-55 years in Boston. About this clone itself: What it binds is not known.

V lost 0 bases, J lost 0 bases, and 5 bases stayed unmatched. The CDR3 is made up of 17 amino acids. Germline V gene lookup returns CDR1 SGHRS and CDR2 YFSETQ. Method: immunoSEQ multiplex PCR; TCRdb's copy keeps in-frame clones and lacks some. The data hold 450,000 to 550,000 clones, with approximately 89% observed a single time. Regarding the study as a whole: Analytic work on TCR breadth and depth might have understated the full extent of total T cell responses.

The genes are TRBV5-1 and TRBJ2-2; TRBD1 matches 7 bases. The receptor was isolated from a person between 18 and 59 years old who received the Ad26.COV2.S COVID-19 vaccine or a placebo. The sample in question was peripheral blood, obtained in a trial of Ad26.COV2.S vaccine versus placebo. In nucleotides, the CDR3 is TGCGCCAGCAGCTTGGGACAGGGTCCGGCGAACACCGGGGAGCTGTTTTTT. It encodes CASSLGQGPANTGELFF.